The 28 T cell receptor beta chains reported below all come from one sample, sequenced in a study of blood T cells in healthy people across ages. Through a sample-barcoded 5' primer and a J-beta primer mix, a second PCR was run for roughly 6 to 12 cycles. One entry per CDR3 protein results from TCRdb running MiXCR on the 5' RACE reads. The table lists more than 700,000 distinct CDR3 sequences, about half of them singletons. The sample comprised blood. The receptors derive from a man at least 80 years old in good health.

V usage is TRBV5-1 and J usage is TRBJ2-5, with D perhaps given as TRBD1 or TRBD2 (5 bases each). V lost 4 bases to trimming and J lost 2 bases, with 18 bases between them. Germline V gene lookup returns CDR1 SGHRS and CDR2 YFSETQ. CDR3 length equals 16 residues. CDR3 residues: CASSRDGDHFQETQYF. In DNA, the CDR3 is TGCGCCAGCAGCCGGGACGGAGACCACTTTCAAGAGACCCAGTACTTC.

Worth noting for this clonotype: A clone one base away is much larger, so this may be a read error. The chain has TRBV12-3 or TRBV12-4 and TRBJ2-7; a weak D match, TRBD1 (6 bases). V lost 5 bases and J 7 bases, leaving 15 bases between the germline ends. The CDR3 length is 13 residues. The CDR3 reads CASSPGTLNEQYF. CDR3 DNA: TGTGCCAGCAGTCCCGGGACACTAAATGAGCAGTACTTC.

This clonotype was detected ten times or more. V usage is TRBV7-6 and J usage is TRBJ2-1; 7 bases agree with TRBD1. Trimming took 4 bases from V and 4 from J; bases not matched to a gene: 10. CDR3 length equals 16 residues. Germline CDR1 SGHVS, CDR2 FNYEAQ. The CDR3 nucleotides read TGTGCCAGCAGCTCAATCACAGGGGCCTTTTACAATGAGCAGTTCTTC. Amino acid sequence: CASSSITGAFYNEQFF.

The J gene is TRBJ2-1, the V gene TRBV20-1; D gene ambiguous. Germline assignment: CDR1 DFQATT and CDR2 SNEGSKA (reference sequence). V gave up 6 bases and J gave up 9 bases, with 18 bases separating them. The CDR3 spans 13 residues. The CDR3 loop reads CSADPIRVAEQFF. In DNA form, the CDR3 reads TGCAGTGCCGACCCGATTAGGGTAGCTGAGCAGTTCTTC.

This chain connects TRBV10-3 to TRBJ2-3; 7 nucleotides match TRBD2. This CDR3 has 15 residues. V trimming: 6 bases; J trimming: 5 bases; junction bases outside the gene matches: 11. In germline, CDR1 is ENHRY, CDR2 SYGVKD. The CDR3 protein is CAIRRPSGGGDTQYF. The CDR3 bases are TGTGCCATCAGAAGACCTAGCGGCGGAGGAGATACGCAGTATTTT.

The rearrangement joins TRBV7-2 to TRBJ2-5, with no clear D. There are 14 residues in the CDR3. The V gene lost 1 base and the J gene lost 5 bases, with 11 bases spanning the gap. CDR1 is SGHTA, CDR2 FQGNSA, per germline. CDR3 nucleotide sequence: TGTGCCAGCAGCTTAGGCTCAACCCCCGAGACCCAGTACTTC. Translating gives CASSLGSTPETQYF. Using reference TRBV7-2 and TRBJ2-5 for the parts outside the CDR3, the full variable domain is GAGVSQSPSNKVTEKGKDVELRCDPISGHTALYWYRQSLGQGLEFLIYFQGNSAPDKSGLPSDRFSAERTGGSVSTLTIQRTQQEDSAVYLCASSLGSTPETQYFGPGTRLLVL.

This clonotype was seen a handful of times. This sequence joins TRBV10-1 and TRBJ2-5; 13 nucleotides agree with TRBD2. TRBJ2-7 explains the end of the DNA better; the J call may be wrong. Germline V gives CDR1 WNHNN, CDR2 SYGVQD (reference sequence). The CDR3 sequence is 16 residues long. CDR3 amino acids: CASSETRTSGSYEQYF. Written as DNA, the CDR3 is TGCGCCAGCAGTGAGACCCGGACTAGCGGGAGCTACGAGCAGTACTTC.

The rearrangement joins TRBV7-8 to TRBJ2-2; no clear D gene. The CDR3 runs 17 residues. The V gene's germline CDR1 is SGHVS and CDR2 FQNEAQ. The V end was cut by 5 bases, the J end by 0 bases, with 16 bases between. Here the CDR3 DNA reads TGTGCCAGCAGCCATCCCCGTGCAGGCCCGAACACCGGGGAGCTGTTTTTT. It encodes CASSHPRAGPNTGELFF. Combining the CDR3 with reference TRBV7-8 and TRBJ2-2 gives the whole variable domain GAGVSQSPRYKVAKRGQDVALRCDPISGHVSLFWYQQALGQGPEFLTYFQNEAQLDKSGLPSDRFFAERPEGSVSTLKIQRTQQEDSAVYLCASSHPRAGPNTGELFFGEGSRLTVL.

This chain uses TRBV20-1 with TRBJ2-5, with 8 bases aligning to TRBD2. J was trimmed by 5 bases and V by 6 bases; bases with no gene match: 8. Germline V CDR1 and CDR2: DFQATT, SNEGSKA (reference sequence). CDR3 length equals 13 residues. This CDR3 reads CSAQSGSIETQYF. DNA of the CDR3: TGCAGTGCCCAGAGCGGGAGTATTGAGACCCAGTACTTC.

This clonotype has more than one count but fewer than ten. The DNA for the CDR3 is TGCAGTGCTGTAGGGACAGGGTTAAACATTCAGTACTTC. It translates to CSAVGTGLNIQYF. The chain joins TRBV20-1 to TRBJ2-4, with 9 bases fitting TRBD1. Trimming cost V 5 bases and J 6 bases; bases outside gene matches: 5. Per the germline V gene, CDR1 is DFQATT and CDR2 is SNEGSKA (reference sequence). This CDR3 is built from 13 residues.

This clonotype was observed a handful of times. The V gene is TRBV6-5, the J gene TRBJ2-2, with 7 bases that match TRBD1. The CDR3 is made up of 15 amino acids. V gave up 10 bases and J gave up 2 bases; unmatched junction bases: 10. The germline CDR1 and CDR2 sequences are MNHEY and SVGAGI. This CDR3 reads CATTSRQGNTGELFF. Written as DNA, the CDR3 is TGTGCCACCACATCCCGACAGGGCAACACCGGGGAGCTGTTTTTT.

This clonotype appeared a few times. This chain links TRBV7-2 with TRBJ2-7; TRBD1 is a possible D gene (6 bases). This CDR3 has 17 amino acids. V shed 6 bases and J shed 0 bases, with 21 bases lying between them. Germline CDR1 and CDR2: SGHTA and FQGNSA. This CDR3 is CASSPEPPGQFSYEQYF. The CDR3 region has the DNA TGTGCCAGCAGTCCCGAACCCCCCGGACAGTTCTCCTACGAGCAGTACTTC.

This rearrangement joins TRBV5-1 to TRBJ2-1; D is perhaps TRBD1 or TRBD2 (5 bases each). The J call is uncertain, as TRBJ2-7 better fits the DNA end. This CDR3 has 13 amino acids. CDR1 and CDR2 from the germline V gene are SGHRS and YFSETQ. The DNA of the CDR3 is TGCGCCAGCAGCGGGGACGGTTACAATGAGCAGTACTTC. It codes for CASSGDGYNEQYF.

The chain carries TRBV29-1 and TRBJ2-7; D possibly corresponds to TRBD1 (5 bases). The CDR3 extends over 14 amino acids. Germline assignment: CDR1 SQVTM and CDR2 ANQGSEA. Trimming shortened V by 5 bases and J by 5 bases, and 19 bases separated the two germline ends. The CDR3 DNA reads TGCAGCGTTCTCGACAGCCCAGCGAGCGACGAGCAGTACTTC. Amino acid sequence: CSVLDSPASDEQYF.

V and J are TRBV6-6 and TRBJ1-1, with D uncertain. The CDR3 is 11 residues long. CDR1 is MNHNY, CDR2 SVGAGI, per germline (reference sequence). Trimming left V 10 bases short and J 0 bases short, with 6 bases between. The CDR3 nucleotides read TGTGCCACACAGATGAACACTGAAGCTTTCTTT. Residues: CATQMNTEAFF.

A single count supports this clonotype. The chain combines TRBV9 with TRBJ2-1, with TRBD2 matching 7 bases. CDR1 is SGDLS and CDR2 is YYNGEE in the germline V gene. V shed 1 base and J 8 bases; nucleotides not matched to a gene: 6. The CDR3 is made up of 14 amino acids. The DNA of the CDR3 is TGTGCCAGCAGCGTACTAGCGGAGGGCGATGAGCAGTTCTTC. It specifies CASSVLAEGDEQFF.

This chain connects TRBV4-2 to TRBJ1-4, with D possibly matching TRBD1 (5 bases). The CDR3 has 15 residues. Trimming cost V 5 bases and J 8 bases, with 18 bases left between them. CDR1 is LGHNA, CDR2 YNFKEQ, per germline. The CDR3 loop is CASSYRLSRGEKLFF. CDR3 sequence (DNA): TGTGCCAGCAGCTACCGCCTTTCCCGGGGCGAAAAACTGTTTTTT.

This clonotype was seen more than once but under ten times. The chain joins TRBV7-8 to TRBJ2-1; 9 nucleotides match TRBD2. With 5 bases clipped from V and 9 bases from J, the junction kept 8 bases outside the gene matches. CDR1 and CDR2 (germline): SGHVS, FQNEAQ. CDR3 length equals 14 residues. DNA for the CDR3: TGTGCCAGCAGCCCCTGGAGGCGGGAGGGTGAGCAGTTCTTC. It encodes CASSPWRREGEQFF.

The genes are TRBV9 and TRBJ2-1; TRBD2 aligns across 12 bases. The ends lost 4 bases at V and 3 bases at J; junction bases unmatched: 5. Germline loops: CDR1 SGDLS, CDR2 YYNGEE. The CDR3 sequence is 16 residues long. As DNA, the CDR3 is TGTGCCAGCAGCCAACCACTAGCGGGGGGCTACAATGAGCAGTTCTTC. It yields the protein CASSQPLAGGYNEQFF.

In regard to this clonotype: At one end the junction does not follow the germline gene, possibly because of a read error. The chain uses TRBV4-2 and TRBJ2-2, with 10 bases matching TRBD2. Germline CDR1 and CDR2: LGHNA and YNFKEQ. CDR3 length equals 19 residues. The CDR3, as DNA: TGTGCCAGCAGCCAAGGAGAGTCTAGCGGGAGCCTTAACACCGGGGAGTTGTTTTTT. Encoded protein: CASSQGESSGSLNTGELFF.

This clonotype occurred once. The chain uses TRBV7-9 and TRBJ2-5, with 10 bases identical to TRBD2. The germline V gene has CDR1 SEHNR and CDR2 FQNEAQ (reference sequence). V trimming: 4 bases; J trimming: 1 base; junction bases outside the gene matches: 3. CDR3 size: 15 residues. The CDR3 bases are TGTGCCAGCAGCTCTAGCGGGAGTACCCAAGAGACCCAGTACTTC. It encodes CASSSSGSTQETQYF.

The chain employs TRBV6-6 and TRBJ2-3; 14 positions agree with TRBD2. The ends lost 4 bases at V and 5 bases at J; junction bases unmatched: 8. Germline CDR1 is MNHNY and CDR2 is SVGAGI (reference sequence). There are 17 residues in the CDR3. CDR3 nucleotide sequence: TGTGCCAGCAGTTTCGCCCAGACTAGCGGGGGGGAAGATACGCAGTATTTT. The encoded protein is CASSFAQTSGGEDTQYF.

This clonotype was picked up a small number of times. The rearrangement joins TRBV10-3 to TRBJ2-3; D not certain. The V end lost 0 bases, the J end lost 2 bases, and 9 bases lay between the germline ends. Germline V gene sequence: CDR1 ENHRY, CDR2 SYGVKD. This CDR3 is 15 amino acids long. The CDR3 spells CAISESRADTDTQYF. The CDR3 DNA follows: TGTGCCATCAGTGAGTCCCGGGCCGACACAGATACGCAGTATTTT.

V usage is TRBV7-3 and J usage is TRBJ2-1; D tentatively reads TRBD1 or TRBD2 (5 bases each). Trimming stripped 2 bases from V and 3 bases from J, with 11 bases between. The CDR3 is 15 amino acids. Germline CDR1 SGHTA, CDR2 FQGTGA. In nucleotides, the CDR3 is TGTGCCAGCAGCTTACTGGGGGATAGCTACAATGAGCAGTTCTTC. Its translation: CASSLLGDSYNEQFF. The full variable domain, rest sourced from reference TRBV7-3 and TRBJ2-1, is GAGVSQTPSNKVTEKGKYVELRCDPISGHTALYWYRQSLGQGPEFLIYFQGTGAADDSGLPNDRFFAVRPEGSVSTLKIQRTERGDSAVYLCASSLLGDSYNEQFFGPGTRLTVL.

The J gene is TRBJ2-3, the V gene TRBV7-2; D perhaps matches TRBD2 (5 bases). Germline V lookup: CDR1 SGHTA, CDR2 FQGNSA. With 1 base removed from V and 14 bases from J, the gap between germline ends came to 16 bases. The CDR3 loop spans 13 amino acids. In DNA form, the CDR3 reads TGTGCCAGCAGCTTAGGGGAGCACAGATACGCGTATTTT. This sequence encodes CASSLGEHRYAYF.

The V gene is TRBV20-1, the J gene TRBJ1-5; D gene ambiguous. The V and J ends lost 6 bases and 2 bases respectively, with 8 bases between them. CDR1 and CDR2 from the germline V gene are DFQATT and SNEGSKA (reference sequence). CDR3 length: 12 residues. CDR3 region: CSARQGNQPQHF. DNA for the CDR3: TGCAGTGCGCGGCAGGGCAATCAGCCCCAGCATTTT.

The J gene is TRBJ2-2, the V gene TRBV12-3 or TRBV12-4; D remains unclear. V was shortened by 5 bases and J by 4 bases, with 8 bases between the two germline ends. The length of the CDR3 is 13 residues. CDR3 in DNA: TGTGCCAGCAGTACCCACAGCACCGGGGAGCTGTTTTTT. This codes for CASSTHSTGELFF.

V and J are TRBV6-1 and TRBJ1-2; D remains unclear. The germline gives CDR1 MNHNS, CDR2 SASEGT. Trimming removed 0 bases from V and 0 bases from J, with 17 bases in between. This CDR3 contains 18 residues. The CDR3 DNA reads as TGTGCCAGCAGTGAAGCTGGCACACCCGAAGCTCCTAACTATGGCTACACCTTC. This gives the protein CASSEAGTPEAPNYGYTF.